Below are 24 T cell receptor beta chains sequenced from a single sample in a study of STAT5B mutations in CD4+ large granular lymphocyte leukemia. The repertoire was sequenced with immunoSEQ multiplex PCR; TCRdb's copy has only in-frame clones and lacks some. The sample holds 30,000 to 40,000 clones; 69% are singletons and the top ten take 2.5% to 3%. Sequencing input: CD4+ T cells from blood buffy coats. Source of these receptors: a human donor in good health.

The chain joins TRBV7-2 to TRBJ2-1, with 12 bases lining up with TRBD1. With 3 bases clipped from V and 15 bases from J, the junction kept 6 bases outside the gene matches. In germline, CDR1 is SGHTA, CDR2 FQGNSA. CDR3 size: 13 residues. CDR3 loop: CASSLTRDRGPFF. In DNA form, the CDR3 reads TGTGCCAGCAGCTTGACTCGGGACAGGGGGCCGTTCTTC. The full variable domain, in which reference TRBV7-2 and TRBJ2-1 provide the parts outside the CDR3, is GAGVSQSPSNKVTEKGKDVELRCDPISGHTALYWYRQSLGQGLEFLIYFQGNSAPDKSGLPSDRFSAERTGGSVSTLTIQRTQQEDSAVYLCASSLTRDRGPFFGPGTRLTVL.

The chain uses TRBV28 and TRBJ1-5; D may be TRBD1 (6 bases). Trimming removed 2 bases from V and 3 bases from J, with 14 bases in between. Per the germline V gene, CDR1 is MDHEN and CDR2 is SYDVKM. The length of the CDR3 is 16 residues. The CDR3 DNA follows: TGTGCCAGCAGTTTACTATTCCGGGACAACAATCAGCCCCAGCATTTT. It codes for CASSLLFRDNNQPQHF.

The gene calls are TRBV4-3 and TRBJ2-6; perhaps TRBD1 as D (7 bases). Germline lookup yields CDR1 LGHNA and CDR2 YSLEER. The CDR3 is 18 residues long. Trimming pared 1 base from V and 0 bases from J, leaving 13 bases between. The CDR3 loop is CASSQATGRLSGANVLTF. CDR3 DNA: TGCGCCAGCAGCCAAGCGACAGGGAGGCTCTCTGGGGCCAACGTCCTGACTTTC.

The table lists this clone with a count of one. J is TRBJ1-2 and V is TRBV21-1. TRBV21-1 is listed as a pseudogene. This CDR3 has 18 residues. This CDR3 is CASSKVWTGPPRDYGYTF. The CDR3 DNA is TGTGCCAGCAGCAAAGTTTGGACCGGGCCTCCTCGCGACTATGGCTACACCTTC.

The chain carries TRBV11-2 and TRBJ2-3; D may correspond to TRBD1 or TRBD2 (6 bases each). This CDR3 is 14 amino acids long. V gave up 5 bases and J gave up 2 bases, with 11 bases separating them. Germline V gives CDR1 SGHAT, CDR2 FQNNGV. This CDR3 is CASSRGGPTDTQYF. Written as DNA, the CDR3 is TGTGCCAGCAGCCGAGGGGGGCCCACAGATACGCAGTATTTT.

This CDR3 is CASSEVDREDTDIQYF. The CDR3 nucleotides are TGTGCCAGCAGTGAAGTCGACAGGGAGGATACGGACATTCAGTACTTC. This chain links TRBV6-4 with TRBJ2-4, with a tentative D call TRBD1 (7 bases). CDR1 and CDR2 from the germline V gene are MRHNA and SNTAGT. The V end was cut by 3 bases, the J end by 8 bases, with 20 bases between. There are 16 residues in the CDR3.

This sequence joins TRBV28 and TRBJ1-2; no clear D gene. Germline CDR1 reads MDHEN; CDR2 reads SYDVKM. The CDR3 extends over 13 amino acids. The germline V and J ends were trimmed by 7 bases and 5 bases, with 14 bases remaining between them. CDR3 nucleotide sequence: TGTGCCAGCAATGTTCCGGGGTCGTATGGCTACACCTTC. Protein sequence: CASNVPGSYGYTF.

This sequence joins TRBV2 and TRBJ2-6; a possible D gene is TRBD1 (5 bases). The CDR3 has 14 residues. CDR1 and CDR2 from the germline V gene are SNHLY and FYNNEI. V was pared by 6 bases and J by 7 bases, with 13 bases between. Written as DNA, the CDR3 is TGTGCCAGCAGGGCAGGGTCTAGAGCCAACGTCCTGACTTTC. Protein: CASRAGSRANVLTF.

A word on this clone: One junction end disagrees with the germline gene, perhaps due to a read error. This chain links TRBV7-7 with TRBJ1-1; no firm D call. Germline assignment: CDR1 SSHAT and CDR2 FNYEAQ (reference sequence). CDR3 length: 13 amino acids. CDR3 coding DNA: TGTGCTAGCAGTCATAATATGAACACTGAAGCTTTCTTT. This sequence encodes CASSHNMNTEAFF.

The J gene is TRBJ2-7, the V gene TRBV18; TRBD1 aligns across 11 bases. The ends lost 6 bases at V and 2 bases at J; junction bases unmatched: 15. From germline, CDR1 is KGHSH and CDR2 LQKENI. This CDR3 has 18 residues. The CDR3 sequence is CASSPPGTGGASPYEQYF. The CDR3 region has the DNA TGTGCCAGCTCCCCTCCCGGGACAGGGGGAGCCTCTCCCTACGAGCAGTACTTC.

This clone was observed a handful of times. The chain carries TRBV6-5 and TRBJ1-4; D might be TRBD1 (6 bases). The length of the CDR3 is 15 residues. Trimming took 2 bases from V and 7 from J, leaving 14 bases between them. Germline CDR1 MNHEY, CDR2 SVGAGI. The CDR3 nucleotides read TGTGCCAGCAGTTACGGGGGGCTTACGGGTGAAAAACTGTTTTTT. Translated, it gives CASSYGGLTGEKLFF.

V and J are TRBV4-3 and TRBJ2-7, with D possibly matching TRBD2 (5 bases). CDR1 and CDR2 (germline): LGHNA, YSLEER. Trimming took 2 bases from V and 2 from J, leaving 13 bases between them. The CDR3 spans 15 residues. CDR3 bases: TGCGCCAGCAGCCAACGACGGGGATCCCCCTACGAGCAGTACTTC. Amino acid sequence: CASSQRRGSPYEQYF.

This rearrangement joins TRBV4-2 to TRBJ1-4; 11 nucleotides line up with TRBD1. With V trimmed by 3 bases and J by 7 bases, 4 bases remained unmatched. The CDR3 loop spans 15 amino acids. Germline CDR1 LGHNA, CDR2 YNFKEQ. The CDR3 spells CASSQDRGLGEKLFF. The CDR3 region has the DNA TGTGCCAGCAGCCAGGACAGGGGGCTAGGTGAAAAACTGTTTTTT.

J is TRBJ1-5 and V is TRBV7-9; D is unclear. The CDR3 runs to 12 residues. Germline loops: CDR1 SEHNR, CDR2 FQNEAQ (reference sequence). Trimming pared 3 bases from V and 5 bases from J, leaving 5 bases between. The DNA of the CDR3 is TGTGCCAGCAGCTTTTCGGATCAGCCCCAGCATTTT. This codes for CASSFSDQPQHF.

The V call is TRBV6-6, the J call TRBJ1-3, with 8 bases identical to TRBD1. CDR1 is MNHNY and CDR2 is SVGAGI in the germline V gene (reference sequence). After removal of 5 bases from V and 2 bases from J, the junction contained 5 bases not matched to a gene. The CDR3 extends over 15 amino acids. In DNA, the CDR3 is TGTGCCAGCAGTCCACAGGGGGTCGCTGGAAACACCATATATTTT. Protein: CASSPQGVAGNTIYF.

This sequence joins TRBV20-1 and TRBJ2-3; D unclear. This CDR3 has 11 residues. Looked up from germline, CDR1 is DFQATT and CDR2 is SNEGSKA (reference sequence). V was pared by 8 bases and J by 5 bases, with 11 bases between. The CDR3 DNA follows: TGCAGTACCCTAAGAGGAGATACGCAGTATTTT. Residues: CSTLRGDTQYF.

The rearrangement links TRBV2 to TRBJ1-5, with D maybe TRBD1 (5 bases). Trimming stripped 8 bases from V and 4 bases from J, with 12 bases between. The CDR3 extends over 13 amino acids. Germline CDR1 SNHLY, CDR2 FYNNEI. CDR3 nucleotides: TGTGCCAGCCGCCGGGACGGAAATCAGCCCCAGCATTTT. Protein product: CASRRDGNQPQHF.

The chain joins TRBV4-1 to TRBJ2-5; 7 bases align to TRBD1. The DNA end lines up better with TRBJ2-7; the J call may be wrong. This CDR3 spans 15 amino acids. Germline CDR1 MGHRA, CDR2 YSYEKL. The CDR3: CASSQVGGQTYEQYF. The CDR3 DNA reads as TGCGCCAGCAGCCAAGTAGGGGGACAGACCTACGAGCAGTACTTC.

The V gene is TRBV6-5, the J gene TRBJ1-1, with 7 positions matching TRBD1. J gave up 2 bases and V 0 bases, and 3 bases lay outside the gene matches. Germline V gene data show CDR1 as MNHEY and CDR2 as SVGAGI. CDR3 length: 15 residues. Written as DNA, the CDR3 is TGTGCCAGCAGTTACTCGACAGGGTCTAACACTGAAGCTTTCTTT. Translated, it gives CASSYSTGSNTEAFF.

This chain's CDR3 is CASSSGGLQPQHF. The CDR3 DNA is TGTGCCAGCAGTTCGGGGGGGTTACAGCCCCAGCATTTT. The chain joins TRBV6-6 to TRBJ1-5, with D maybe TRBD1 (5 bases). Trimming pared 4 bases from V and 7 bases from J, leaving 11 bases between. The germline gives CDR1 MNHNY, CDR2 SVGAGI (reference sequence). The CDR3 has 13 amino acids.

The J gene is TRBJ1-6, the V gene TRBV10-3; 8 bases map to TRBD1. CDR3 length: 14 amino acids. CDR1 and CDR2 (germline): ENHRY, SYGVKD. After removal of 10 bases from V and 10 bases from J, the junction contained 12 bases not matched to a gene. The CDR3 sequence: CATMGQGARSPLHF. For the CDR3, the DNA is TGTGCCACAATGGGCCAGGGGGCAAGGTCACCCCTCCACTTT.

This clone occurred once. This rearrangement joins TRBV6-1 to TRBJ1-2; 7 nucleotides agree with TRBD1. V was clipped by 1 base and J by 1 base; unmatched bases: 0. The CDR3 has 14 amino acids. CDR1 and CDR2 (germline): MNHNS, SASEGT. CDR3 sequence: CASSEDRGNYGYTF. DNA for the CDR3: TGTGCCAGCAGTGAAGACAGGGGTAACTATGGCTACACCTTC.

The sample holds a few counts of this clone. The chain uses TRBV11-3 and TRBJ2-1; D ambiguous. V lost 5 bases and J 5 bases, leaving 10 bases between the germline ends. Germline loops: CDR1 SGHNT, CDR2 YENEEA. This CDR3 region has 13 residues. The CDR3 spells CASSIRTDNEQFF. The CDR3 DNA follows: TGTGCCAGCAGCATACGTACTGACAATGAGCAGTTCTTC.

The chain uses TRBV9 and TRBJ2-3; D is possibly TRBD1 (6 bases). The length of the CDR3 is 13 residues. Looked up from germline, CDR1 is SGDLS and CDR2 is YYNGEE. V was shortened by 3 bases and J by 8 bases, with 13 bases between the two germline ends. The DNA for the CDR3 is TGTGCCAGCAGCGGGACAGAACGATTTACGCAGTATTTT. It yields the protein CASSGTERFTQYF.